These 8 T cell receptor beta chains were all obtained from the same sample, sequenced in a study of cytomegalovirus exposure and HLA in healthy donors (TCRdb year 2017). Libraries were built with the immunoSEQ multiplex PCR assay. A mixture of 60 forward primers for TCR Vbeta segments and 13 reverse primers for TCR Jbeta segments was used in the multiplex PCR. Sourced from immuneACCESS, this table was stored by TCRdb with only in-frame sequences that have V and J called. A share of the clones is absent; for the studies checked, an unresolved V gene accounts for under half, and the remainder has no known explanation. The sample has roughly 84,000 clones on record, 65% to 80% of them singletons. The ten largest make up roughly 13% of the sample. Source material: PBMCs. The receptor set was obtained from a human donor in good health.

V is TRBV7-2 and J is TRBJ2-1; D call uncertain. CDR3 length: 15 residues. V was clipped by 1 base and J by 8 bases, with 15 bases between them. Germline V lookup: CDR1 SGHTA, CDR2 FQGNSA. The CDR3 here is CASSLVASPGDEQFF. CDR3 DNA: TGTGCCAGCAGCTTAGTTGCGTCCCCGGGTGATGAGCAGTTCTTC.

The chain couples TRBV2 to TRBJ1-6, with 9 bases identical to TRBD1. In germline, CDR1 is SNHLY, CDR2 FYNNEI. V shed 7 bases, J shed 10 bases, and the junction held 20 bases outside the gene matches. The CDR3 loop spans 18 amino acids. The CDR3 region is CASTPGQGKTGAASPLHF. CDR3 coding DNA: TGTGCCAGCACTCCGGGACAGGGTAAGACGGGCGCAGCCTCACCCCTCCACTTT.

The V gene is TRBV5-1, the J gene TRBJ1-1, with D perhaps TRBD1 (5 bases). Looked up from germline, CDR1 is SGHRS and CDR2 is YFSETQ. Trimming pared 3 bases from V and 0 bases from J, leaving 12 bases between. This CDR3 contains 15 residues. The CDR3 nucleotides are TGCGCCAGCAGCTCGCCAGGACAAGTGAACACTGAAGCTTTCTTT. Its protein product is CASSSPGQVNTEAFF.

The V call is TRBV27, the J call TRBJ1-1; 10 bases map to TRBD1. Trimming took 5 bases from V and 1 from J; bases not matched to a gene: 13. Germline loops: CDR1 MNHEY, CDR2 SMNVEV (reference sequence). This CDR3 contains 18 residues. The chain's CDR3 is CASSRRQGARLGNTEAFF. CDR3 coding DNA: TGTGCCAGCAGTAGAAGACAGGGGGCGCGATTGGGGAACACTGAAGCTTTCTTT.

The chain recombines TRBV7-2 with TRBJ2-5, with D maybe TRBD1 (5 bases). This CDR3 comprises 15 residues. Trimming stripped 2 bases from V and 2 bases from J, with 12 bases between. Per germline, CDR1 SGHTA and CDR2 FQGNSA. The CDR3 DNA reads as TGTGCCAGCAGCTTATTCAGGGATTCTCAAGAGACCCAGTACTTC. Residues: CASSLFRDSQETQYF.

Only a few counts were recorded for this clone. The rearrangement links TRBV7-2 to TRBJ2-7; TRBD2 agrees at 7 bases. Germline V CDR1 and CDR2: SGHTA, FQGNSA. The CDR3 contains 15 residues. After removal of 4 bases from V and 3 bases from J, the junction contained 9 bases not matched to a gene. The CDR3 sequence: CASSSAGDLGYEQYF. CDR3 nucleotides: TGTGCCAGCAGCTCGGCGGGGGACCTGGGCTACGAGCAGTACTTC.

This clone appeared many times. The V call is TRBV4-1, the J call TRBJ1-1; D unclear. The V gene lost 5 bases and the J gene lost 1 base, with 11 bases spanning the gap. CDR3 size: 14 residues. Looked up from germline, CDR1 is MGHRA and CDR2 is YSYEKL. The CDR3 DNA sequence: TGCGCCAGCAGCGGGCCCCTCCGGAACACTGAAGCTTTCTTT. Residues: CASSGPLRNTEAFF.

The V and J genes are TRBV25-1 and TRBJ2-2; TRBD2 matches at 13 bases. Germline V lookup: CDR1 MGHDK, CDR2 SYGVNS. The CDR3 contains 16 residues. The junction had 7 bases not matched to a gene; V was cut back by 7 bases and J by 5 bases. The CDR3 loop is CASTLAGGPATGELFF. CDR3 DNA sequence: TGTGCCAGCACACTAGCGGGGGGGCCAGCTACCGGGGAGCTGTTTTTT.